Sequencing of this T cell receptor beta chain was carried out in a study of beta chain features in type 1 diabetes. Study-wide results and limits: There was no resolution here of whether HLA type influences TCRB rearrangement. In every one of the four CD4+ subsets, TCRB CDR3s were moderately but significantly shorter in Type 1 diabetes patients. Patients showed naive, central memory and Treg TCRB repertoires that appeared more similar than those of healthy donors.

Cells sorted by CD45RO/CCR7/CD25/CD127/CD95/CD27 comprised CD4+ naive, central memory, regulatory and stem cell-like memory cells. Expressed TCRB transcripts were sequenced because the entire RNA isolate underwent reverse transcription. The data were produced by immunoSEQ multiplex PCR, yet TCRdb's version contains in-frame clones alone and is incomplete. The sample has 630,000 or so clones, 11% to 15% seen once. This clone has only a few counts. Antigen specificity is unknown. This receptor was taken from a man younger than 35 with type 1 diabetes. Sequencing was carried out using naive CD4+ T cells from blood.

Written as DNA, the CDR3 is TGTGCCAGCAGCGCGGGACAGGTTGCCTACAATGAGCAGTTCTTC. Its protein is CASSAGQVAYNEQFF. The chain combines TRBV5-4 with TRBJ2-1, with 8 bases fitting TRBD1. The CDR3 contains 15 residues. Germline assignment: CDR1 SGHNT and CDR2 YYREEE (reference sequence). V shed 4 bases, J shed 2 bases, and the junction held 5 bases outside the gene matches.